This TCR beta chain derives from a study of blood T cell repertoires in COVID-19. Across the whole study: Some COVID-19 samples were acute and others convalescent; all came from the United States, Italy and Spain. PBMCs, B-cell-depleted T cells, or T cells were the source of the cDNA or gDNA that made up the material.

Per germline, CDR1 MGHRA and CDR2 YSYEKL. With V trimmed by 0 bases and J by 5 bases, 16 bases remained unmatched. The CDR3 covers 18 residues. As handled by the study authors: By means of reference gene primer amplification, nucleated cell counts were estimated. Assay: immunoSEQ multiplex PCR; the TCRdb copy retains only in-frame clones and omits some. For V, J and clone size, that table is used; D and trimming come from the DNA. Here the sample spans about 100,000 clones, approximately 87% being singletons. The origin of this receptor is a human donor in a cohort sampled during active COVID-19. This rearrangement joins TRBV4-1 to TRBJ2-7, with 7 bases fitting TRBD2. The sample was peripheral blood. This chain's CDR3 is CASSQDFWSGKTPDEQYF. The CDR3 nucleotides are TGCGCCAGCAGCCAAGATTTTTGGAGCGGGAAAACACCGGACGAGCAGTACTTC.